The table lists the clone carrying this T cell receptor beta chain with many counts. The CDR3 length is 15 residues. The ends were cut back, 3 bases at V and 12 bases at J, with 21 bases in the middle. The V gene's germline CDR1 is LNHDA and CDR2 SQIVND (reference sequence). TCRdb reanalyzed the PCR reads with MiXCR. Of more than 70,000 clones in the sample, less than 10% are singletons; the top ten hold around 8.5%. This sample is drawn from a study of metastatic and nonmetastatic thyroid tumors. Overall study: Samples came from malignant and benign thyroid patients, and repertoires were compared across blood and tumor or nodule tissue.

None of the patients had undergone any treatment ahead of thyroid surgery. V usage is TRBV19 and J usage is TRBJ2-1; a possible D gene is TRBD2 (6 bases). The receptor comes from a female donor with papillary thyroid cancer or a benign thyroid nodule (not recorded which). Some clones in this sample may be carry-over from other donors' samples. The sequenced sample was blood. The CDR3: CASSIGIRGGMGQFF. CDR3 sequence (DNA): TGTGCCAGTAGTATTGGGATACGTGGGGGGATGGGGCAGTTCTTC.